This entry is about one T cell receptor beta chain. No antigen is known for it. Primers included in the PCR were 60 Vbeta and 13 Jbeta primers. Profiling relied on immunoSEQ multiplex PCR, and the TCRdb table lists in-frame clones only, not all of them. Its table lists 150,000 or so clones. The data derive from a study of cytomegalovirus exposure and HLA in healthy donors. The overall study: 81% of several hundred genotyped donors fell in the Caucasian-associated ancestry cluster. Study-level results: Most TCR sequences were rare, but some public TCRs occurred in many donors. Clonal expansion, a later analysis showed, was greater in HLA-associated TCR beta chains than in equally common others. After further analysis at a later stage, 16,951 TCR beta sequences were associated with HLA alleles at 0.05 false discovery rate.

The V gene's germline CDR1 is SGHNT and CDR2 YYREEE (reference sequence). Between the trimmed V and J ends, which lost 0 bases and 2 bases, there was a span of 12 bases. The CDR3 consists of 16 residues. The sequencing input was PBMCs. V is TRBV5-4 and J is TRBJ1-3, with D perhaps TRBD1 (6 bases). This clonotype originated in a young man in good health and CMV-seronegative. The CDR3 bases are TGTGCCAGCAGCTTGGGGACAGTCGTACCTGGAAACACCATATATTTT. It is translated as CASSLGTVVPGNTIYF.